This entry lists 23 T cell receptor beta chains sequenced from one sample in a study of control samples from healthy donors and cancer patients. The data were produced by immunoSEQ multiplex PCR, yet TCRdb's version contains in-frame clones alone and is incomplete. The sample records 150,000 or so clones, about 90% being singletons. The specimen sequenced was blood. Every receptor here comes from a man between 18 and 35 years old in good health.

This chain connects TRBV11-3 to TRBJ1-6, with a possible D match to TRBD1 (6 bases). CDR3 length: 19 residues. V lost 3 bases to trimming and J lost 1 base, with 19 bases between them. From germline, CDR1 is SGHNT and CDR2 YENEEA. In DNA, the CDR3 is TGTGCCAGCAGCTTTGGCAGGGGAAGGGGTCGGTCCTATAATTCACCCCTCCACTTT. Residues: CASSFGRGRGRSYNSPLHF.

This clone has more than one count but fewer than ten. This sequence joins TRBV12-3 or TRBV12-4 and TRBJ1-2; D is uncertain. CDR3 length equals 13 residues. The germline V and J ends were trimmed by 6 bases and 2 bases, with 10 bases remaining between them. The CDR3 nucleotides are TGTGCCAGCAGGGCTGTCAGGAACTATGGCTACACCTTC. Translated, it gives CASRAVRNYGYTF.

The rearrangement joins TRBV18 to TRBJ1-1; a possible D gene is TRBD1 (5 bases). V lost 2 bases and J 4 bases, leaving 14 bases between the germline ends. CDR3 length: 15 residues. Germline CDR1 is KGHSH and CDR2 is LQKENI. The CDR3 protein is CASSPSGEGSTEAFF. CDR3 sequence (DNA): TGTGCCAGCTCACCATCCGGCGAGGGGAGCACTGAAGCTTTCTTT.

This chain joins TRBV5-8 and TRBJ2-2, with 8 bases lining up with TRBD1. The CDR3 loop spans 16 amino acids. CDR1 SGHTS and CDR2 YDEGEE come from the germline V gene. V lost 4 bases, J lost 5 bases, and 10 bases stayed unmatched. In nucleotides, the CDR3 is TGTGCCAGCAGCATAGGACAGGGTAGGACGACCGGGGAGCTGTTTTTT. Translation: CASSIGQGRTTGELFF.

The chain has TRBV3-1 (or the pseudogene TRBV3-2) and TRBJ2-2, with a possible D match to TRBD2 (6 bases). Trimming stripped 4 bases from V and 0 bases from J, with 12 bases between. Germline lookup yields CDR1 LGHDT and CDR2 YNNKEL (reference sequence). The CDR3 length is 16 residues. The CDR3, as DNA: TGTGCCAGCAGCCCCTCCGGGAGTACGAACACCGGGGAGCTGTTTTTT. It is translated as CASSPSGSTNTGELFF.

The chain carries TRBV19 and TRBJ1-1; 8 bases map to TRBD1. Germline V gene sequence: CDR1 LNHDA, CDR2 SQIVND (reference sequence). The CDR3 length is 15 residues. With 1 base clipped from V and 4 bases from J, the junction kept 5 bases outside the gene matches. CDR3 coding DNA: TGTGCCAGTAGTATAGTAGGACAGGGCGTCACTGAAGCTTTCTTT. This codes for CASSIVGQGVTEAFF.

The V gene is TRBV10-2, the J gene TRBJ1-5, with 7 bases fitting TRBD1. V was pared by 3 bases and J by 0 bases, with 5 bases of the junction left unmatched. Germline V gene sequence: CDR1 WSHSY, CDR2 SAAADI. The CDR3 runs to 16 residues. CDR3 in DNA: TGCGCCAGCAGTGACCCAGGGGGGTATAGCAATCAGCCCCAGCATTTT. This encodes CASSDPGGYSNQPQHF.

As regards this clone: Different DNA sequences within this sample yield the same CDR3. This rearrangement joins TRBV18 to TRBJ1-1; D remains ambiguous. The CDR3 sequence is 14 residues long. Germline V gene lookup returns CDR1 KGHSH and CDR2 LQKENI. The ends were cut back, 0 bases at V and 1 base at J, with 6 bases in the middle. CDR3 region: CASSPPSGNTEAFF. The CDR3 nucleotides read TGTGCCAGCTCACCACCGTCAGGGAACACTGAAGCTTTCTTT.

The gene calls are TRBV6-5 and TRBJ2-1; D call uncertain. The germline V gene has CDR1 MNHEY and CDR2 SVGAGI. The V and J ends lost 0 bases and 7 bases respectively, with 7 bases between them. The CDR3 extends over 13 amino acids. The CDR3 protein is CASSYSDGNEQFF. The CDR3 DNA reads as TGTGCCAGCAGTTACTCAGACGGTAATGAGCAGTTCTTC.

The rearrangement joins TRBV28 to TRBJ1-1; D is possibly TRBD1 (6 bases). The length of the CDR3 is 13 residues. The germline V and J ends were trimmed by 11 bases and 6 bases, with 19 bases remaining between them. CDR1 and CDR2 (germline): MDHEN, SYDVKM. CDR3 loop: CACGMGGRAEAFF. For the CDR3, the DNA is TGTGCCTGCGGGATGGGGGGCCGGGCTGAAGCTTTCTTT.

This clone was counted once. This chain links TRBV5-4 with TRBJ1-5; D perhaps matches TRBD1 (6 bases). V was cut by 4 bases and J by 4 bases, with 9 bases left in between. The CDR3 is made up of 13 amino acids. CDR1 and CDR2 (germline): SGHNT, YYREEE (reference sequence). In DNA, the CDR3 is TGTGCCAGCAGCCCTGACAGGAATCAGCCCCAGCATTTT. This codes for CASSPDRNQPQHF. Variable domain in full (rest from reference TRBV5-4 and TRBJ1-5): ETGVTQSPTHLIKTRGQQVTLRCSSQSGHNTVSWYQQALGQGPQFIFQYYREEENGRGNFPPRFSGLQFPNYSSELNVNALELDDSALYLCASSPDRNQPQHFGDGTRLSIL.

The chain has TRBV5-6 and TRBJ1-3, with no clear D. Germline V gene data show CDR1 as SGHDT and CDR2 as YYEEEE. The ends were cut back, 0 bases at V and 0 bases at J, with 7 bases in the middle. The CDR3 has 15 amino acids. The CDR3 spells CASSLGGNSGNTIYF. CDR3 coding DNA: TGTGCCAGCAGCTTGGGTGGAAACTCTGGAAACACCATATATTTT. The whole variable domain, filled in from reference TRBV5-6 and TRBJ1-3, reads DAGVTQSPTHLIKTRGQQVTLRCSPKSGHDTVSWYQQALGQGPQFIFQYYEEEERQRGNFPDRFSGHQFPNYSSELNVNALLLGDSALYLCASSLGGNSGNTIYFGEGSWLTVV.

This rearrangement joins TRBV9 to TRBJ2-7, with a weak D call TRBD2 (6 bases). Trimming removed 0 bases from V and 0 bases from J, with 10 bases in between. This CDR3 has 15 residues. CDR1 and CDR2 from the germline V gene are SGDLS and YYNGEE. CDR3 residues: CASSVGGDSSYEQYF. Written as DNA, the CDR3 is TGTGCCAGCAGCGTAGGCGGGGATAGCTCCTACGAGCAGTACTTC.

This chain joins TRBV5-1 and TRBJ1-3, with D uncertain. Trimming shortened V by 0 bases and J by 0 bases, and 7 bases separated the two germline ends. The CDR3 is 15 amino acids. CDR1 and CDR2 (germline): SGHRS, YFSETQ. CDR3 nucleotides: TGCGCCAGCAGCTTGGACATGAACTCTGGAAACACCATATATTTT. It translates to CASSLDMNSGNTIYF.

The V and J genes are TRBV24-1 and TRBJ2-4; D gene ambiguous. CDR3 length equals 13 residues. Germline CDR1 is KGHDR and CDR2 is SFDVKD. Trimming removed 1 base at V and 6 bases at J, with 6 bases between. CDR3 loop: CATSDFNGNIQYF. DNA of the CDR3: TGTGCCACCAGTGATTTTAACGGAAACATTCAGTACTTC.

This clone has just one count. The chain carries TRBV2 and TRBJ1-5; no definite D call. With 6 bases removed from V and 9 bases from J, the gap between germline ends came to 12 bases. This CDR3 is built from 12 residues. Germline CDR1 is SNHLY and CDR2 is FYNNEI. The CDR3 DNA is TGTGCCAGCAGCGCTCGTCCCCGGCCCCAGCATTTT. Its translation: CASSARPRPQHF.

The V and J genes are TRBV5-6 and TRBJ1-6; possibly TRBD1 for D (5 bases). This CDR3 region has 16 residues. CDR1 is SGHDT, CDR2 YYEEEE, per germline. Deletions cut 1 base from V and 6 bases from J, with 14 bases between. In DNA, the CDR3 is TGTGCCAGCAGCTTGATGGGCCGACAGATTAATTCACCCCTCCACTTT. This encodes CASSLMGRQINSPLHF.

The chain employs TRBV19 and TRBJ1-5; TRBD1 might be the D (6 bases). The germline CDR1 and CDR2 sequences are LNHDA and SQIVND (reference sequence). CDR3 size: 15 residues. Deletions cut 9 bases from V and 3 bases from J, with 18 bases between. The CDR3 loop reads CASTLRGQNNQPQHF. CDR3 coding DNA: TGTGCCAGCACTCTCCGGGGGCAAAACAATCAGCCCCAGCATTTT.

V usage is TRBV5-1 and J usage is TRBJ2-1, with a weak D call TRBD2 (6 bases). Trimming cost V 0 bases and J 7 bases, with 17 bases left between them. This CDR3 comprises 16 residues. Germline V gene data show CDR1 as SGHRS and CDR2 as YFSETQ. The CDR3 sequence is CASSLGSGNRGNEQFF. DNA for the CDR3: TGCGCCAGCAGCTTGGGTAGCGGTAATAGGGGAAATGAGCAGTTCTTC.

This clone was seen a single time. The V call is TRBV30, the J call TRBJ2-1; 7 positions agree with TRBD2. Germline V CDR1 and CDR2: GTSNPN, SVGIG (reference sequence). There are 13 residues in the CDR3. V shed 6 bases and J 13 bases; nucleotides not matched to a gene: 15. The chain's CDR3 is CACLPFGAGVQFF. The CDR3 DNA reads TGTGCCTGTTTACCATTTGGGGCGGGGGTCCAGTTCTTC.

The J gene is TRBJ2-4, the V gene TRBV7-8; D is perhaps TRBD2 (5 bases). This CDR3 is built from 17 residues. The germline CDR1 and CDR2 sequences are SGHVS and FQNEAQ. V was clipped by 5 bases and J by 0 bases, with 17 bases between them. The CDR3 protein is CASSRGLRGLAKNIQYF. CDR3 bases: TGTGCCAGCAGCCGAGGTCTCCGGGGTTTAGCCAAAAACATTCAGTACTTC. The full variable domain, rest sourced from reference TRBV7-8 and TRBJ2-4, is GAGVSQSPRYKVAKRGQDVALRCDPISGHVSLFWYQQALGQGPEFLTYFQNEAQLDKSGLPSDRFFAERPEGSVSTLKIQRTQQEDSAVYLCASSRGLRGLAKNIQYFGAGTRLSVL.

The rearrangement joins TRBV7-2 to TRBJ2-7; 10 nucleotides match TRBD2. The CDR3 is 15 amino acids. J lost 2 bases, V lost 5 bases, and 6 bases had no gene match. CDR1 is SGHTA and CDR2 is FQGNSA in the germline V gene. This CDR3 is CASSTTSGEPYEQYF. CDR3 DNA: TGTGCCAGCAGCACCACTAGCGGGGAGCCCTACGAGCAGTACTTC.

This chain links TRBV28 with TRBJ1-2; perhaps TRBD1 as D (6 bases). The CDR3 is made up of 14 amino acids. The germline gives CDR1 MDHEN, CDR2 SYDVKM. V lost 3 bases and J 4 bases, leaving 12 bases between the germline ends. CDR3 protein: CASSLNREGYGYTF. Written as DNA, the CDR3 is TGTGCCAGCAGTTTGAACAGGGAAGGCTATGGCTACACCTTC.